This entry lists 29 T cell receptor beta chains sequenced from one sample in a study of blood T cell repertoires in COVID-19. Clones were sequenced by immunoSEQ multiplex PCR, and TCRdb holds only the in-frame ones, with some missing. The table has 300,000 or so clones, approximately 86% seen once. Sequencing input: PBMCs or T cells enriched from blood (not recorded which). The receptors originated from a woman in her 40s with acute COVID-19.

The chain carries TRBV7-8 and TRBJ2-3; 10 nucleotides line up with TRBD1. Germline CDR1 is SGHVS and CDR2 is FQNEAQ. Trimming cost V 1 base and J 4 bases; bases outside gene matches: 2. The length of the CDR3 is 15 residues. CDR3 protein: CASSLEGQGSDTQYF. CDR3 bases: TGTGCCAGCAGCTTAGAGGGACAGGGGTCAGATACGCAGTATTTT.

The V gene is TRBV28, the J gene TRBJ2-1; 8 positions agree with TRBD1. The CDR3 covers 12 residues. Trimming at V came to 5 bases and at J to 14 bases, leaving 8 bases not matched to a gene. Germline CDR1 MDHEN, CDR2 SYDVKM. The CDR3 nucleotides are TGTGCCAGCAGTCTATTTGGACAGGGCGAGTTCTTC. Translating it yields CASSLFGQGEFF.

V usage is TRBV12-3 or TRBV12-4 and J usage is TRBJ2-7; no firm D call. Trimming took 5 bases from V and 2 from J, leaving 7 bases between them. The CDR3 loop spans 12 amino acids. The CDR3 bases are TGTGCCAGCAGTCTTGTCGCCTACGAGCAGTACTTC. Translation gives CASSLVAYEQYF.

This chain links TRBV19 with TRBJ2-3; D might be TRBD2 (5 bases). Germline V gene sequence: CDR1 LNHDA, CDR2 SQIVND (reference sequence). The germline V and J ends were trimmed by 3 bases and 0 bases, with 13 bases remaining between them. CDR3 length: 16 residues. The CDR3 DNA sequence: TGTGCCAGTAGTATGGCCGGCAAGCGGAGCACAGATACGCAGTATTTT. Translating gives CASSMAGKRSTDTQYF.

V is TRBV5-6 and J is TRBJ2-1, with 10 bases matching TRBD2. V lost 4 bases and J lost 4; bases outside the gene matches: 5. CDR3 length: 15 residues. Germline V gives CDR1 SGHDT, CDR2 YYEEEE. This CDR3 reads CASSVQLAGYNEQFF. As DNA, the CDR3 is TGTGCCAGCAGCGTCCAACTAGCGGGGTACAATGAGCAGTTCTTC.

The chain employs TRBV28 and TRBJ1-5; D gene ambiguous. The V gene lost 3 bases and the J gene lost 3 bases, with 15 bases spanning the gap. Germline CDR1 reads MDHEN; CDR2 reads SYDVKM. The length of the CDR3 is 16 residues. CDR3 DNA: TGTGCCAGCAGTTTCCGGGAGACCCTAACCAATCAGCCCCAGCATTTT. Translation gives CASSFRETLTNQPQHF.

The rearrangement uses TRBV15 and TRBJ2-1, with 10 bases matching TRBD2. CDR1 is LNHNV, CDR2 YYDKDF, per germline (reference sequence). V shed 1 base, J shed 9 bases, and the junction held 18 bases outside the gene matches. This CDR3 contains 19 residues. The chain's CDR3 is CATSRGSGRPSGRGSEQFF. DNA of the CDR3: TGTGCCACCAGCAGAGGCTCAGGGAGGCCCAGCGGGAGGGGCAGTGAGCAGTTCTTC.

The J gene is TRBJ1-5, the V gene TRBV7-9, with 7 bases aligning to TRBD1. Germline assignment: CDR1 SEHNR and CDR2 FQNEAQ (reference sequence). The CDR3 consists of 16 residues. V dropped 2 bases and J dropped 5; count of bases not matched to a gene: 9. The CDR3 loop is CASSLWGQGVDQPQHF. The CDR3 DNA reads TGTGCCAGCAGCTTATGGGGGCAGGGGGTGGATCAGCCCCAGCATTTT.

The chain is built from TRBV3-1 (or the pseudogene TRBV3-2) and TRBJ2-1; a possible D gene is TRBD2 (5 bases). This CDR3 has 13 residues. The V end was cut by 5 bases, the J end by 8 bases, with 13 bases between. Per the germline V gene, CDR1 is LGHDT and CDR2 is YNNKEL (reference sequence). As DNA, the CDR3 is TGTGCCAGCAGCACCCCTAGCTCCCATGAGCAGTTCTTC. Protein sequence: CASSTPSSHEQFF.

This chain connects TRBV7-2 to TRBJ1-5, with 7 bases aligning to TRBD1. The ends lost 1 base at V and 7 bases at J; junction bases unmatched: 10. Germline V gives CDR1 SGHTA, CDR2 FQGNSA. The CDR3 has 16 amino acids. The CDR3 is CASSLVGRGLPQPQHF. The CDR3 DNA is TGTGCCAGCAGCTTAGTGGGTAGGGGGCTTCCACAGCCCCAGCATTTT.

CDR3 amino acids: CASSLTPSTLRLGNTIYF. The CDR3 nucleotides are TGTGCCAGCAGCTTAACGCCGTCTACATTGAGACTTGGAAACACCATATATTTT. The gene calls are TRBV7-3 and TRBJ1-3; unclear D gene. Between the trimmed V and J ends, which lost 0 bases and 3 bases, there was a span of 18 bases. CDR1 is SGHTA and CDR2 is FQGTGA in the germline V gene. This CDR3 comprises 18 residues. The variable domain in full, with the rest retrieved from reference TRBV7-3 and TRBJ1-3, is GAGVSQTPSNKVTEKGKYVELRCDPISGHTALYWYRQSLGQGPEFLIYFQGTGAADDSGLPNDRFFAVRPEGSVSTLKIQRTERGDSAVYLCASSLTPSTLRLGNTIYFGEGSWLTVV.

The CDR3 sequence: CASSGQGAGELFF. The CDR3 DNA sequence: TGTGCCAGCAGCGGGCAGGGTGCCGGGGAGCTGTTTTTT. The chain carries TRBV3-1 (or the pseudogene TRBV3-2) and TRBJ2-2; perhaps TRBD1 as D (5 bases). The V and J ends lost 5 bases and 6 bases respectively, with 10 bases between them. This CDR3 is 13 amino acids long. Germline CDR1 reads LGHDT; CDR2 reads YNNKEL (reference sequence).

The chain carries TRBV9 and TRBJ2-1; 9 nucleotides match TRBD2. This CDR3 region has 16 residues. In germline, CDR1 is SGDLS, CDR2 YYNGEE. V trimming: 6 bases; J trimming: 6 bases; junction bases outside the gene matches: 13. CDR3 sequence (DNA): TGTGCCAGCACTAGGGTAGCGGGAGTAGCGGTCAATGAGCAGTTCTTC. This codes for CASTRVAGVAVNEQFF.

The chain carries TRBV7-2 and TRBJ2-7; D gene unclear. CDR3 length: 13 residues. Germline V gene sequence: CDR1 SGHTA, CDR2 FQGNSA. The ends were cut back, 5 bases at V and 4 bases at J, with 12 bases in the middle. CDR3 sequence (DNA): TGTGCCAGCAGCCCCGCAGTCCGTTACGAGCAGTACTTC. This sequence encodes CASSPAVRYEQYF.

The chain links TRBV21-1 to TRBJ2-1; the table assigns TRBD2, which was not confirmed against the DNA. TRBV21-1 is deemed a pseudogene. The CDR3 spans 20 residues. Here the CDR3 reads CASSKEGGLAGEDINNEQFF. DNA for the CDR3: TGTGCCAGCAGCAAAGAGGGAGGACTAGCGGGAGAGGACATAAACAATGAGCAGTTCTTC.

V and J are TRBV29-1 and TRBJ2-3, with D hard to call. With 4 bases removed from V and 0 bases from J, the gap between germline ends came to 5 bases. Germline V CDR1 and CDR2: SQVTM, ANQGSEA. This CDR3 comprises 12 residues. CDR3 sequence reads: CSVVRSTDTQYF. The CDR3 DNA sequence: TGCAGCGTTGTGCGGAGCACAGATACGCAGTATTTT.

V and J are TRBV7-3 and TRBJ2-1; a possible D gene is TRBD1 (6 bases). Trimming left V 5 bases short and J 0 bases short, with 11 bases between. The V gene's germline CDR1 is SGHTA and CDR2 FQGTGA. The CDR3 extends over 15 amino acids. CDR3 coding DNA: TGTGCCAGCAGCCAGGTACAGGGCTCCTACAATGAGCAGTTCTTC. Translated: CASSQVQGSYNEQFF.

The gene calls are TRBV7-2 and TRBJ2-1; TRBD2 is a possible D gene (5 bases). Trimming pared 8 bases from V and 0 bases from J, leaving 8 bases between. The CDR3 length is 13 residues. CDR1 is SGHTA and CDR2 is FQGNSA in the germline V gene. This chain's CDR3 is CASSTSSYNEQFF. The CDR3 DNA reads as TGTGCCAGCTCAACTAGCTCCTACAATGAGCAGTTCTTC. Full variable domain (missing parts from reference TRBV7-2 and TRBJ2-1): GAGVSQSPSNKVTEKGKDVELRCDPISGHTALYWYRQSLGQGLEFLIYFQGNSAPDKSGLPSDRFSAERTGGSVSTLTIQRTQQEDSAVYLCASSTSSYNEQFFGPGTRLTVL.

The chain combines TRBV7-2 with TRBJ1-2; 9 positions match TRBD1. The V gene end was trimmed by 3 bases and the J gene end by 11 bases; junction bases not matched to a gene: 10. Germline assignment: CDR1 SGHTA and CDR2 FQGNSA. The CDR3 runs 14 residues. The CDR3 sequence: CASSFKTPGTGYTF. The DNA for the CDR3 is TGTGCCAGCAGCTTCAAAACCCCCGGGACAGGGTACACCTTC.

This chain connects TRBV11-2 to TRBJ2-2; 8 bases agree with TRBD1. Germline CDR1 and CDR2: SGHAT and FQNNGV. The CDR3 runs 15 residues. V lost 0 bases and J lost 7; bases outside the gene matches: 4. CDR3 sequence reads: CASSLDRGQGGELFF. The CDR3 DNA is TGTGCCAGCAGCTTAGACAGGGGGCAAGGCGGGGAGCTGTTTTTT. Full variable domain (outside the CDR3, taken from reference TRBV11-2 and TRBJ2-2): EAGVAQSPRYKIIEKRQSVAFWCNPISGHATLYWYQQILGQGPKLLIQFQNNGVVDDSQLPKDRFSAERLKGVDSTLKIQPAKLEDSAVYLCASSLDRGQGGELFFGEGSRLTVL.

The V gene is TRBV18, the J gene TRBJ1-3, with no clear D. V lost 0 bases, J lost 0 bases, and 15 bases lay in between. This CDR3 has 18 amino acids. Germline values: CDR1 KGHSH, CDR2 LQKENI. CDR3 nucleotide sequence: TGTGCCAGCTCACCACCGGGAGGCAGCTTGCTCTCTGGAAACACCATATATTTT. This codes for CASSPPGGSLLSGNTIYF.

The chain joins TRBV28 to TRBJ1-3, with D tentatively TRBD1 (5 bases). Germline CDR1 reads MDHEN; CDR2 reads SYDVKM. This CDR3 region has 15 residues. Trimming left V 7 bases short and J 0 bases short, with 13 bases between. The CDR3 loop is CASTWGQSSGNTIYF. DNA for the CDR3: TGTGCCAGCACCTGGGGCCAAAGCTCTGGAAACACCATATATTTT.

The CDR3 spells CSVEGGGNQPQHF. The DNA of the CDR3 is TGCAGCGTTGAAGGGGGCGGCAATCAGCCCCAGCATTTT. The chain employs TRBV29-1 and TRBJ1-5, with a possible D match to TRBD1 (5 bases). With 1 base removed from V and 2 bases from J, the gap between germline ends came to 6 bases. The CDR3 totals 13 residues. Germline V lookup: CDR1 SQVTM, CDR2 ANQGSEA.

The chain is built from TRBV7-6 and TRBJ2-2; maybe TRBD2 (5 bases). The V gene's germline CDR1 is SGHVS and CDR2 FNYEAQ. Trimming pared 5 bases from V and 1 base from J, leaving 14 bases between. The CDR3 contains 16 residues. This CDR3 is CASSVDSAGNTGELFF. The CDR3 nucleotides are TGTGCCAGCAGCGTAGACTCCGCGGGGAACACCGGGGAGCTGTTTTTT.

The J gene is TRBJ2-7, the V gene TRBV6-2 or TRBV6-3; D gene ambiguous. The CDR3 totals 12 residues. Trimming removed 2 bases at V and 6 bases at J, with 8 bases between. The germline gives CDR1 MNHEY, CDR2 SVGEGT. DNA of the CDR3: TGTGCCAGCAGTTACCATCCCCCCGAGCAGTACTTC. Translation: CASSYHPPEQYF.

The CDR3, as DNA: TGTGCCAGCAATAGAGCGACAGGGACCGGGCCCGTAAAACTGTTTTTT. This gives the protein CASNRATGTGPVKLFF. This rearrangement joins TRBV2 to TRBJ1-4, with 7 bases that match TRBD1. Trimming removed 7 bases from V and 10 bases from J; junction bases left unmatched: 18. Germline loops: CDR1 SNHLY, CDR2 FYNNEI. This CDR3 has 16 amino acids.

CDR3 DNA: TGTGCCAGCAGCGACGGGACTAGCGTGATTCGGACCCAGTACTTC. It encodes CASSDGTSVIRTQYF. This chain connects TRBV2 to TRBJ2-5, with 10 bases fitting TRBD2. Per germline, CDR1 SNHLY and CDR2 FYNNEI. The CDR3 runs to 15 residues. Trimming took 6 bases from V and 7 from J; bases not matched to a gene: 11. Using reference TRBV2 and TRBJ2-5 for the parts outside the CDR3, the full variable domain is EPEVTQTPSHQVTQMGQEVILRCVPISNHLYFYWYRQILGQKVEFLVSFYNNEISEKSEIFDDQFSVERPDGSNFTLKIRSTKLEDSAMYFCASSDGTSVIRTQYFGPGTRLLVL.

The chain is built from TRBV28 and TRBJ1-2, with 7 positions matching TRBD1. V shed 6 bases and J 0 bases; nucleotides not matched to a gene: 7. CDR1 is MDHEN and CDR2 is SYDVKM in the germline V gene. This CDR3 region has 15 residues. The CDR3 loop reads CASSPGDRANYGYTF. The CDR3 DNA reads as TGTGCCAGCAGCCCGGGGGACAGAGCTAACTATGGCTACACCTTC.

V usage is TRBV2 and J usage is TRBJ2-1, with TRBD2 matching over 8 bases. The CDR3 contains 14 residues. Per germline, CDR1 SNHLY and CDR2 FYNNEI. The junction had 5 bases not matched to a gene; V was cut back by 3 bases and J by 7 bases. CDR3 in DNA: TGTGCCAGCAGTGATGGGACGGGAGGGAATGAGCAGTTCTTC. It yields the protein CASSDGTGGNEQFF.